These 12 T cell receptor beta chains were all obtained from the same sample, sequenced in a study of beta chain features in type 1 diabetes. The study reverse transcribed the entire isolated RNA, so it sequenced expressed TCRB transcripts. TCRdb's copy holds only in-frame clones and misses some; the assay was immunoSEQ multiplex PCR. The data hold about 240,000 clones, with 27% observed a single time. Sequenced input: central memory CD4+ T cells from blood. Receptors originate from a man between 25 and 39 years old in good health.

This clone turned up a few times. This chain uses TRBV5-1 with TRBJ2-7; the D is unclear. V was shortened by 7 bases and J by 0 bases, with 14 bases between the two germline ends. The CDR3 contains 14 residues. Germline CDR1 reads SGHRS; CDR2 reads YFSETQ. CDR3 bases: TGCGCCAGCGCTTTGGGGATTAGCTCCTACGAGCAGTACTTC. Its protein is CASALGISSYEQYF.

This clone was counted between two and nine times. The rearrangement uses TRBV25-1 and TRBJ2-6, with D unresolved. Between the trimmed V and J ends, which lost 2 bases and 0 bases, there was a span of 8 bases. The germline V gene has CDR1 MGHDK and CDR2 SYGVNS. The CDR3 extends over 16 amino acids. The CDR3 coding sequence is TGTGCCAGCAGTGAAGGGGTCTTCTCTGGGGCCAACGTCCTGACTTTC. It specifies CASSEGVFSGANVLTF.

CDR3 sequence (DNA): TGTGCCAGCAGCTCCCGGACAGGGAAGAGTCGAGAGACCCAGTACTTC. It specifies CASSSRTGKSRETQYF. The V call is TRBV7-6, the J call TRBJ2-5; 8 positions match TRBD1. V shed 4 bases, J shed 4 bases, and the junction held 11 bases outside the gene matches. Germline V gene data show CDR1 as SGHVS and CDR2 as FNYEAQ. The CDR3 is 16 amino acids.

This chain uses TRBV7-9 with TRBJ1-5; unclear D gene. Germline V lookup: CDR1 SEHNR, CDR2 FQNEAQ (reference sequence). The CDR3 extends over 12 amino acids. V lost 5 bases to trimming and J lost 9 bases, with 11 bases between them. The DNA for the CDR3 is TGTGCCAGCAGCACCGTTTCGGGGCCCCAGCATTTT. Its protein is CASSTVSGPQHF.

This clone was picked up one time. This chain uses TRBV10-3 with TRBJ2-1; 9 bases agree with TRBD2. CDR3 length: 17 amino acids. Trimming cost V 6 bases and J 0 bases; bases outside gene matches: 9. The germline gives CDR1 ENHRY, CDR2 SYGVKD. This chain's CDR3 is CAIRNSGGSSSYNEQFF. The DNA for the CDR3 is TGTGCCATCAGAAACAGCGGGGGGTCAAGCTCCTACAATGAGCAGTTCTTC.

This clone was counted between two and nine times. Different DNA sequences within this sample yield the same CDR3. The rearrangement links TRBV5-5 to TRBJ2-1, with 7 bases matching TRBD1. CDR1 and CDR2 (germline): SGHKS, YYEKEE (reference sequence). This CDR3 spans 15 amino acids. Losses at the gene ends were 2 bases for V and 4 bases for J; bases not matched to a gene: 6. The CDR3 DNA reads TGTGCCAGCAGCTTTGAGGACAGGAGTTACAATGAGCAGTTCTTC. This encodes CASSFEDRSYNEQFF.

The V gene is TRBV5-6, the J gene TRBJ2-1; D is tentatively TRBD1 or TRBD2 (6 bases each). CDR3 length equals 12 residues. CDR1 is SGHDT, CDR2 YYEEEE, per germline. V shed 4 bases and J shed 9 bases, with 11 bases lying between them. The chain's CDR3 is CASSPGASEQFF. The CDR3, as DNA: TGTGCCAGCAGCCCGGGGGCGAGTGAGCAGTTCTTC.

The chain links TRBV7-8 to TRBJ2-1, with D perhaps being TRBD1 or TRBD2 (6 bases each). Germline V gives CDR1 SGHVS, CDR2 FQNEAQ. V lost 4 bases, J lost 4 bases, and 23 bases lay in between. CDR3 size: 18 residues. The CDR3 reads CASSSSGPTGRGYNEQFF. CDR3 nucleotides: TGTGCCAGCAGCTCCTCGGGGCCGACAGGTCGGGGGTACAATGAGCAGTTCTTC.

This clone was counted between two and nine times. Mismatch with germline at one junction end may stem from a read error. This rearrangement joins TRBV30 to TRBJ2-5; 9 bases match TRBD2. This CDR3 is 12 amino acids long. CDR1 GTSNPN and CDR2 SVGIG come from the germline V gene (reference sequence). This CDR3 reads CAWSRTSASYDF. Here the CDR3 DNA reads TGTGCCTGGAGCCGGACTAGCGCCTCTTACGACTTC.

This clone came up a few times. The chain is built from TRBV4-1 and TRBJ2-6; maybe TRBD1 (6 bases). In germline, CDR1 is MGHRA, CDR2 YSYEKL. The CDR3 is made up of 18 amino acids. V shed 2 bases and J shed 0 bases, with 14 bases lying between them. CDR3 in amino acids: CASSQTGKPSSGANVLTF. Written as DNA, the CDR3 is TGCGCCAGCAGCCAAACAGGGAAGCCGAGCTCTGGGGCCAACGTCCTGACTTTC.

The V gene is TRBV5-6, the J gene TRBJ1-4; TRBD1 matches 7 bases. Germline-derived CDR1 and CDR2 are SGHDT and YYEEEE. This CDR3 has 16 amino acids. With 3 bases clipped from V and 6 bases from J, the junction kept 11 bases outside the gene matches. The CDR3 DNA reads TGTGCCAGCAGCTCCGACCCGGGACAGTCCCATGAAAAACTGTTTTTT. Translation: CASSSDPGQSHEKLFF.

CDR3 DNA sequence: TGTGCCAGCAGCTTGGAAGGCACAGGGGAGATCAATGAGCAGTTCTTC. Its translation is CASSLEGTGEINEQFF. The chain combines TRBV5-6 with TRBJ2-1; 7 bases agree with TRBD1. This CDR3 has 16 amino acids. Germline loops: CDR1 SGHDT, CDR2 YYEEEE. Germline trimming cut 0 bases from V and 6 bases from J; bases unmatched to any gene: 9.